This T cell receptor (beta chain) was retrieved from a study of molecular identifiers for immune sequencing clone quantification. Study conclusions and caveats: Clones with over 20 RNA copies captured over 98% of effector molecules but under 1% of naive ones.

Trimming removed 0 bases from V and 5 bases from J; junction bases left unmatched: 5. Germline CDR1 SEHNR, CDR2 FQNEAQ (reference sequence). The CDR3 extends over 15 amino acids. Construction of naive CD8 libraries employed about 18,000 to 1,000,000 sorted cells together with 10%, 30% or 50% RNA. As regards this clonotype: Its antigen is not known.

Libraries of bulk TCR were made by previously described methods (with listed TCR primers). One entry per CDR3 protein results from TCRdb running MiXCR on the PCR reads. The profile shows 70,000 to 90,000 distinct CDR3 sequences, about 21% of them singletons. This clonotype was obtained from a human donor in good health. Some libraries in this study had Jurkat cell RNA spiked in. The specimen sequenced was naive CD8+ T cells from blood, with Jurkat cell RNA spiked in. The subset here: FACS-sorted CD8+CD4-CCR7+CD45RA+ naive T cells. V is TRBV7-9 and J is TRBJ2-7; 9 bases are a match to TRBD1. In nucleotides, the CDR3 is TGTGCCAGCAGCTTAGCGGCGGACAGGGGCCACGAGCAGTACTTC. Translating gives CASSLAADRGHEQYF.